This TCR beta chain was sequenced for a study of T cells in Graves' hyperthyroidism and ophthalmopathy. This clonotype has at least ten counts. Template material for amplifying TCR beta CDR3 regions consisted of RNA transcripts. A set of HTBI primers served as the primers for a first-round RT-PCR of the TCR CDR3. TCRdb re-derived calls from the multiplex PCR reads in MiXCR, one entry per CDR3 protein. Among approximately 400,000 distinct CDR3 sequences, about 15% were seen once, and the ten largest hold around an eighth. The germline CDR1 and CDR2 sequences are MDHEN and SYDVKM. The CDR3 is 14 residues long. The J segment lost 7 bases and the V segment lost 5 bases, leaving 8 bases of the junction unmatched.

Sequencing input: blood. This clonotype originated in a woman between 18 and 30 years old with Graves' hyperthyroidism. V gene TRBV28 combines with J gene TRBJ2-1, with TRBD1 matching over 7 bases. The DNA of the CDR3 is TGTGCCAGCAGTCCCGAACAGGGGCAGAATGAGCAGTTCTTC. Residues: CASSPEQGQNEQFF.